These 12 T cell receptor beta chains came from one sample sequenced in a study of blood T cell repertoires in COVID-19. Clones were sequenced by immunoSEQ multiplex PCR, and TCRdb holds only the in-frame ones, with some missing. The sample has around 130,000 clones, around 83% seen once. Specimen: peripheral blood. Receptors originate from a human donor in a cohort sampled during active COVID-19.

V is TRBV4-3 and J is TRBJ2-1; 8 nucleotides align to TRBD2. The length of the CDR3 is 20 residues. Germline CDR1 LGHNA, CDR2 YSLEER. The ends lost 3 bases at V and 0 bases at J; junction bases unmatched: 16. CDR3 residues: CASSQGVAGRAGSSYNEQFF. CDR3 DNA sequence: TGCGCCAGCAGCCAGGGAGTAGCGGGGAGAGCCGGGAGCTCCTACAATGAGCAGTTCTTC.

This sequence joins TRBV5-4 and TRBJ1-3; D is ambiguous. The germline CDR1 and CDR2 sequences are SGHNT and YYREEE (reference sequence). Trimming shortened V by 0 bases and J by 0 bases, and 7 bases separated the two germline ends. The CDR3 is 15 amino acids. The CDR3 sequence is CASSLDLSSGNTIYF. CDR3 in DNA: TGTGCCAGCAGCTTGGATTTGAGCTCTGGAAACACCATATATTTT.

The chain couples TRBV6-5 to TRBJ1-2; perhaps TRBD1 as D (6 bases). V was cut by 6 bases and J by 4 bases, with 15 bases left in between. This CDR3 comprises 14 residues. Germline V gene sequence: CDR1 MNHEY, CDR2 SVGAGI. The CDR3 region has the DNA TGTGCCAGCAGAACGACAGGCGACATCTATGGCTACACCTTC. Translation: CASRTTGDIYGYTF.

J is TRBJ2-6 and V is TRBV19; no reliable D call. The CDR3 contains 19 residues. Per the germline V gene, CDR1 is LNHDA and CDR2 is SQIVND (reference sequence). Trimming took off 1 base at V and 0 bases at J, with 16 bases between the two ends. DNA for the CDR3: TGTGCCAGTAGTATAGGGGTCGGCGGAATGGGCTCTGGGGCCAACGTCCTGACTTTC. This codes for CASSIGVGGMGSGANVLTF.

This chain links TRBV15 with TRBJ1-2; D unclear. The CDR3 has 16 amino acids. Germline assignment: CDR1 LNHNV and CDR2 YYDKDF (reference sequence). Trimming took off 1 base at V and 3 bases at J, with 15 bases between the two ends. As DNA, the CDR3 is TGTGCCACCAGCAGAGTAGACCTAAGCGTGGACTATGGCTACACCTTC. Its protein product is CATSRVDLSVDYGYTF.

This clone appeared a single time. CDR3 in DNA: TGTGCCAGCAGCTTACAGTCCCTGTCTGGCTATGGCTACACCTTC. This gives the protein CASSLQSLSGYGYTF. V is TRBV7-2 and J is TRBJ1-2; D ambiguous. The CDR3 totals 15 residues. V lost 2 bases to trimming and J lost 4 bases, with 14 bases between them. Germline assignment: CDR1 SGHTA and CDR2 FQGNSA.

This clone was seen just once. The chain uses TRBV4-3 and TRBJ2-1, with D possibly being TRBD2 (5 bases). The germline V and J ends were trimmed by 0 bases and 8 bases, with 14 bases remaining between them. Germline V gene sequence: CDR1 LGHNA, CDR2 YSLEER. The CDR3 is 15 amino acids. CDR3 nucleotides: TGCGCCAGCAGCCAAGAACGGCTAGCCGGCTATGAGCAGTTCTTC. Translation: CASSQERLAGYEQFF.

The chain couples TRBV28 to TRBJ1-4; D is uncertain. The CDR3 consists of 13 residues. From germline, CDR1 is MDHEN and CDR2 SYDVKM. V gave up 7 bases and J gave up 5 bases, with 11 bases separating them. CDR3 loop: CASTSGVNEKLFF. The DNA for the CDR3 is TGTGCCAGCACCTCGGGAGTGAATGAAAAACTGTTTTTT.

This clone came up a few times. CDR3 coding DNA: TGTGCCAGCTCTCAAGGGGCTCAGCCCCAGCATTTT. It encodes CASSQGAQPQHF. This chain uses TRBV2 with TRBJ1-5; possibly TRBD1 for D (5 bases). CDR3 length: 12 amino acids. Germline values: CDR1 SNHLY, CDR2 FYNNEI. Deletions cut 8 bases from V and 6 bases from J, with 11 bases between. Based on the CDR3 plus reference TRBV2 and TRBJ1-5, the full variable domain is EPEVTQTPSHQVTQMGQEVILRCVPISNHLYFYWYRQILGQKVEFLVSFYNNEISEKSEIFDDQFSVERPDGSNFTLKIRSTKLEDSAMYFCASSQGAQPQHFGDGTRLSIL.

This chain links TRBV13 with TRBJ2-5; D is possibly TRBD2 (6 bases). The CDR3 loop spans 14 amino acids. V was clipped by 4 bases and J by 1 base, with 10 bases between them. The V gene's germline CDR1 is PRHDT and CDR2 FYEKMQ (reference sequence). As DNA, the CDR3 is TGTGCCAGCAGCTCGGGACTGTTCCAAGAGACCCAGTACTTC. It codes for CASSSGLFQETQYF. The whole variable domain, remainder taken from reference TRBV13 and TRBJ2-5, is AAGVIQSPRHLIKEKRETATLKCYPIPRHDTVYWYQQGPGQDPQFLISFYEKMQSDKGSIPDRFSAQQFSDYHSELNMSSLELGDSALYFCASSSGLFQETQYFGPGTRLLVL.

The J gene is TRBJ2-3, the V gene TRBV19; 9 bases are shared with TRBD2. Germline CDR1 reads LNHDA; CDR2 reads SQIVND (reference sequence). The CDR3 sequence is 16 residues long. V dropped 5 bases and J dropped 3; count of bases not matched to a gene: 9. CDR3 nucleotide sequence: TGTGCCAGTAGTCCAAGTAGCGGGGGAAGGACAGATACGCAGTATTTT. Its translation: CASSPSSGGRTDTQYF.

This chain joins TRBV9 and TRBJ2-1; 12 bases are a match to TRBD2. Germline V gives CDR1 SGDLS, CDR2 YYNGEE. The CDR3 runs 17 residues. Unmatched junction bases numbered 13, after V lost 4 bases and J lost 8 bases. In nucleotides, the CDR3 is TGTGCCAGCAGCCCACTTGGGTCTAGCGGGGGGGCGGATGAGCAGTTCTTC. Translation: CASSPLGSSGGADEQFF.